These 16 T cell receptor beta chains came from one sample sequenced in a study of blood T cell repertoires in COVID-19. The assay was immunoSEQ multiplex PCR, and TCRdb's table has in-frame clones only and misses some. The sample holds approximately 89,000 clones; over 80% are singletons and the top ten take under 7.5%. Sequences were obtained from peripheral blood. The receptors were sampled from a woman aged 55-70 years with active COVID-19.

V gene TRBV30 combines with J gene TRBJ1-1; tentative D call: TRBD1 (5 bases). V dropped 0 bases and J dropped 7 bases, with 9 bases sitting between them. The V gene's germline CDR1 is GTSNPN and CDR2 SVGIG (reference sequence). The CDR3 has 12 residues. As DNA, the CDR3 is TGTGCCTGGAGTGTTACCCAGGGTGAAGCTTTCTTT. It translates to CAWSVTQGEAFF.

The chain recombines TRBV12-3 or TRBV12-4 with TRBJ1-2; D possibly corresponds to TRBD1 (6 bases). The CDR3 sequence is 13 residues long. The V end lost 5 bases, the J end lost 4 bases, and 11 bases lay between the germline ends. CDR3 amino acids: CASSRQEIYGYTF. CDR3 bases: TGTGCCAGCAGTAGACAGGAGATCTATGGCTACACCTTC.

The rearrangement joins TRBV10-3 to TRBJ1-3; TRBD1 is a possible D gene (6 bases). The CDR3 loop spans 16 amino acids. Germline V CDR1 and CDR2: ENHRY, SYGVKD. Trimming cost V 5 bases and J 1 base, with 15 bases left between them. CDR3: CAISPSQGRSGNTIYF. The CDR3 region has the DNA TGTGCCATCAGTCCCTCCCAGGGGCGGTCTGGAAACACCATATATTTT.

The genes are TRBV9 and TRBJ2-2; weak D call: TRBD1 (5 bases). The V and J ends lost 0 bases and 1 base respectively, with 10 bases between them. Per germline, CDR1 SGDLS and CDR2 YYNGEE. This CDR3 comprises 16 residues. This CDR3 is CASSVEGTGNTGELFF. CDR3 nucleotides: TGTGCCAGCAGCGTAGAGGGCACAGGGAACACCGGGGAGCTGTTTTTT.

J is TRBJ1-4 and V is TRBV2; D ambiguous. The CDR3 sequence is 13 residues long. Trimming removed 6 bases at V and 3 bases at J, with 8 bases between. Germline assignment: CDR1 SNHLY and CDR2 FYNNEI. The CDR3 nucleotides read TGTGCCAGCAGCTTAGTACCTAATGAAAAACTGTTTTTT. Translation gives CASSLVPNEKLFF. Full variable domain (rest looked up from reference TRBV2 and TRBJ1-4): EPEVTQTPSHQVTQMGQEVILRCVPISNHLYFYWYRQILGQKVEFLVSFYNNEISEKSEIFDDQFSVERPDGSNFTLKIRSTKLEDSAMYFCASSLVPNEKLFFGSGTQLSVL.

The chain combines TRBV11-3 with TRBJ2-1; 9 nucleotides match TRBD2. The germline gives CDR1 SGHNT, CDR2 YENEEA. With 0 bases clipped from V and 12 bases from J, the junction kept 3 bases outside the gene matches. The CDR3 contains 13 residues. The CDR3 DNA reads TGTGCCAGCAGCTTAGAGGCGGGGGGGATGCAGTTCTTC. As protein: CASSLEAGGMQFF.

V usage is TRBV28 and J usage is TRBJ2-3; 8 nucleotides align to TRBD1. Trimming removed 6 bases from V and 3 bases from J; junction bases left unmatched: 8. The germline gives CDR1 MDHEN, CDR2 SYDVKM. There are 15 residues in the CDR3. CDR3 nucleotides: TGTGCCAGCAGCCAACAGGGGGTAGGGACAGATACGCAGTATTTT. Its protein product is CASSQQGVGTDTQYF.

The CDR3 region has the DNA TGTGCCAGCAGCAAGCCGGGACAGGGCTACGAGCAGTACTTC. This encodes CASSKPGQGYEQYF. The rearrangement links TRBV9 to TRBJ2-7, with 9 bases that match TRBD1. The germline V gene has CDR1 SGDLS and CDR2 YYNGEE. This CDR3 has 14 residues. The J segment lost 3 bases and the V segment lost 4 bases, leaving 5 bases of the junction unmatched.

CDR3 sequence reads: CASSLLGARVANTEAFF. CDR3 coding DNA: TGTGCCAGCAGTTTATTGGGGGCGCGAGTTGCGAACACTGAAGCTTTCTTT. V usage is TRBV28 and J usage is TRBJ1-1; D is perhaps TRBD1 (6 bases). There are 17 residues in the CDR3. V was clipped by 1 base and J by 1 base, with 16 bases between them. The V gene's germline CDR1 is MDHEN and CDR2 SYDVKM.

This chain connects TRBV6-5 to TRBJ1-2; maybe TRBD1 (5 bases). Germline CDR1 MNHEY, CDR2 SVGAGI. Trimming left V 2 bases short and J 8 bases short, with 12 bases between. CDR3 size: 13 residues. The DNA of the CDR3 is TGTGCCAGCAGTTACGGTCAGGGTCGAGGCTACACCTTC. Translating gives CASSYGQGRGYTF.

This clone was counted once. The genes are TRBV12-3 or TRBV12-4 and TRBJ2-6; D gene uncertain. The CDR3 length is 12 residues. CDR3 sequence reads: CASLDGANVLTF. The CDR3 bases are TGTGCTTCGTTAGATGGGGCCAACGTCCTGACTTTC.

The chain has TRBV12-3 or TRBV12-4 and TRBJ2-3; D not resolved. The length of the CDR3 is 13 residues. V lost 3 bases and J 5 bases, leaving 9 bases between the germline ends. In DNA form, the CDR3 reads TGTGCCAGCAGTTTTTCCCTCGGAGATACGCAGTATTTT. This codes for CASSFSLGDTQYF.

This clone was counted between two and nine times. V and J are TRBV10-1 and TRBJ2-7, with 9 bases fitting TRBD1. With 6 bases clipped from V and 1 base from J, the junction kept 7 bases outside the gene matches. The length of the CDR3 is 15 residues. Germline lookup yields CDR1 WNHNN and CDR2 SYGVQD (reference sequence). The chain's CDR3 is CASSGSDRGSYEQYF. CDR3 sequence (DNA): TGCGCCAGCAGCGGATCGGACAGGGGATCCTACGAGCAGTACTTC.

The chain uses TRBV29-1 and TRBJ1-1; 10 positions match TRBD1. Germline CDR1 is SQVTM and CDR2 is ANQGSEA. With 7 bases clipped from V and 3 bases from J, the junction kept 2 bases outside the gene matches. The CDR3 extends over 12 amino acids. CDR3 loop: CSAGTGDTEAFF. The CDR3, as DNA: TGCAGCGCCGGGACAGGGGACACTGAAGCTTTCTTT. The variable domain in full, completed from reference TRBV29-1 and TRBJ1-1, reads SAVISQKPSRDICQRGTSLTIQCQVDSQVTMMFWYRQQPGQSLTLIATANQGSEATYESGFVIDKFPISRPNLTFSTLTVSNMSPEDSSIYLCSAGTGDTEAFFGQGTRLTVV.

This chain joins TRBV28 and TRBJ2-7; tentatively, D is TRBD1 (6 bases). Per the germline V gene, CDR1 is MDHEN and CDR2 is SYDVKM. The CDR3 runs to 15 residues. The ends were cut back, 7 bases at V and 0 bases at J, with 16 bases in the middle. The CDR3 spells CASILNRASSYEQYF. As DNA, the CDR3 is TGTGCCAGCATCCTGAACAGGGCCTCCTCCTACGAGCAGTACTTC.

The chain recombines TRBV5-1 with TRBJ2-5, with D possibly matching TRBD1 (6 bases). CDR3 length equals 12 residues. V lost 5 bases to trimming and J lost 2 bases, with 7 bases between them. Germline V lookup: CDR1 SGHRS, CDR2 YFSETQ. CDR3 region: CASRQGQETQYF. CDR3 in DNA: TGCGCCAGCAGGCAGGGGCAAGAGACCCAGTACTTC. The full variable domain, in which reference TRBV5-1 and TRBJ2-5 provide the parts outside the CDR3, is KAGVTQTPRYLIKTRGQQVTLSCSPISGHRSVSWYQQTPGQGLQFLFEYFSETQRNKGNFPGRFSGRQFSNSRSEMNVSTLELGDSALYLCASRQGQETQYFGPGTRLLVL.